This is a list of T cell receptor beta chains from one sample in a study of blood T cell repertoires in COVID-19. Assay used: immunoSEQ multiplex PCR; TCRdb lists only in-frame clones, some missing. Altogether 300,000 to 450,000 clones are present, about 88% being singletons, with the ten largest covering around 3%. Sequenced sample: peripheral blood. The receptor set was obtained from a human donor in a cohort sampled during active COVID-19. Both conserved end residues are part of each CDR3.

v_gene,CDR3aa
TRBV29-1,CSVGQVYSSYNEQFF
TRBV7-8,CASSPGRGAGEKLFF
TRBV28,CASSLPPGHEQFF
TRBV6-5,CASQRGSYPSETQYF
TRBV19,CASSMTTLAGIAFF
TRBV7-9,CASSSGGSVANTGELFF
TRBV5-4,CASSLERREGLGETQYF
TRBV11-2,CASSPGNGRMIYEQYF
TRBV11-2,CASSSGLATDTQYF
TRBV19,CASSIVGGLWAGELFF
TRBV19,CASSYNKNNQPQHF
TRBV5-6,CASSVRLNTGELFF
TRBV20-1,CSARDHVQIF
TRBV6-1,CASSEPGSSGNTQYF
TRBV28,CASRTTGLYEQYF
TRBV2,CASKVETGGTGELFF
TRBV5-6,CASSSTSVQYF
TRBV11-2,CASSLGLGDTQYF
TRBV7-9,CASSLVGRGLRETQYF
TRBV5-1,CASSLDSGGSGYTF
TRBV18,CASSPAGRTGELFF
TRBV18,CASSPQGEGYTF
TRBV11-3,CASSALAQETQYF
TRBV3-1/TRBV3-2,CASSQDSVGTSGYNEQFF
TRBV5-5,CASSNTGILDEKLFF
TRBV5-1,CASSLPGHEQYF
TRBV7-8,CASSPDRLAGHTGELFF
TRBV18,CASSRGTEEETQYF